This TCR beta chain was recorded in a study of T cell changes during pregnancy in multiple sclerosis. Clones were sequenced by immunoSEQ multiplex PCR, and TCRdb holds only the in-frame ones, with some missing. The sample consists of under 70,000 clones, roughly 89% of them appearing once. Germline assignment: CDR1 SGHNT and CDR2 YYREEE (reference sequence). CDR3 size: 12 residues. The V gene lost 5 bases and the J gene lost 4 bases, with 9 bases spanning the gap. This specimen consisted of peripheral blood, obtained after pregnancy. This rearrangement joins TRBV5-4 to TRBJ2-5; D remains unclear. The sequence derives from a female donor in good health, enrolled as a control in a pregnancy study. The CDR3 DNA reads TGTGCCAGCAGTTCCCCGGGAGAGACCCAGTACTTC. Its protein is CASSSPGETQYF.